These 26 T cell receptor beta chains came from one sample sequenced in a study of tumor-infiltrating lymphocytes in primary liver carcinoma (TCRdb year 2017). The sequencer listed for this sample is Illumina HiSeq 2500. A constant-region primer and ProtoScript II reverse transcriptase were used to reverse-transcribe TCRbeta-specific cDNA from roughly 500 ng total RNA. Construction of the TCRbeta libraries relied on three nested rounds of multiplex PCR, following a slightly modified ARM-PCR procedure. The first two PCR rounds used multiplex TRBV1-TRBV30 forward primers with a Cbeta reverse primer, each for approximately 11 cycles. TCRdb trimmed the raw reads at Q25, called clones with MiXCR and kept productive beta chains. Here each entry gathers all rows of one CDR3 protein and keeps the most common genes and DNA. The sample has 48,000 or so distinct CDR3 sequences on record, 70% to 80% of them singletons. The ten largest clones take up around 28% of the sample.

Without any cell sorting, total RNA and DNA were co-extracted from approximately 20-30 mg of bulk tissue using the AllPrep DNA/RNA mini kit. Input material: liver tumor tissue from sampling region 3. What this sample's cell subset or site label stands for: tumor region T3, left-lateral pole. The receptors derive from a man aged 35 to 55 with primary liver carcinoma and hepatitis B virus infection.

This clonotype appeared many times. V gene TRBV4-1 combines with J gene TRBJ2-1; D possibly matches TRBD1 or TRBD2 (6 bases each). Deletions cut 3 bases from V and 7 bases from J, with 22 bases between. The CDR3 extends over 17 amino acids. Germline-derived CDR1 and CDR2 are MGHRA and YSYEKL. CDR3 nucleotides: TGCGCCAGCAGCCACCCTCCGGGAAGGGGGGAAGGTAATGAGCAGTTCTTC. Protein: CASSHPPGRGEGNEQFF.

This clonotype was seen more than once but under ten times. The junction and the germline gene differ at one end; a read error may be behind it. The chain uses TRBV11-1 and TRBJ2-3; 11 bases map to TRBD2. CDR3 length: 16 residues. The germline gives CDR1 SGHAT, CDR2 FQDESV (reference sequence). The CDR3 sequence is CANSKGLAVSTDTQYF. CDR3 DNA sequence: TGTGCCAACAGCAAGGGACTAGCGGTCAGCACAGATACGCAGTACTTT.

Note on this clonotype: One junction end disagrees with the germline gene, perhaps due to a read error. The rearrangement links TRBV5-6 to TRBJ2-7; weak D call: TRBD2 (6 bases). Germline CDR1 and CDR2: SGHDT and YYEEEE. This CDR3 is built from 14 residues. CDR3 protein: CVSSPSAIPYEQYF. The CDR3 DNA follows: TGTGTCAGCAGCCCTAGCGCGATTCCCTACGAGCAGTACTTC.

Comment on this clonotype: One end of the junction varies from germline; a read error may be responsible. The rearrangement joins TRBV29-1 to TRBJ2-5; the match to TRBD1 covers 10 bases. Germline values: CDR1 SQVTM, CDR2 ANQGSEA. CDR3 length equals 14 residues. The CDR3 bases are TGTAGCGTTGATGGGACAGGGGCCCTGGAGACCCAGTACTTC. This gives the protein CSVDGTGALETQYF. Drawing the rest from reference TRBV29-1 and TRBJ2-5, the complete variable domain is SAVISQKPSRDICQRGTSLTIQCQVDSQVTMMFWYRQQPGQSLTLIATANQGSEATYESGFVIDKFPISRPNLTFSTLTVSNMSPEDSSIYLCSVDGTGALETQYFGPGTRLLVL.

This clonotype was seen only once. Without the conserved terminal phenylalanine or tryptophan, this CDR3 likely stems from a read error. Because the CDR3's place on the DNA is in doubt, the DNA is left out and the CDR3 is given as listed by TCRdb. The rearrangement links TRBV29-1 to TRBJ2-5. The CDR3 comprises 13 residues, both ends counted. Germline-derived CDR1 and CDR2 are SQVTM and ANQGSEA. CDR3 region: CGVDKITGETEYS.

The genes are TRBV6-6 and TRBJ1-4; 8 nucleotides align to TRBD1. Per the germline V gene, CDR1 is MNHNY and CDR2 is SVGAGI (reference sequence). This CDR3 contains 14 residues. Here the CDR3 reads CASNIDRGNEKLFF. Written as DNA, the CDR3 is TGTGCTAGTAATATCGACAGGGGAAATGAAAAACTGTTTTTT.

A word on this clonotype: As the CDR3 is not closed by the conserved phenylalanine or tryptophan, this likely results from a read error. The chain recombines TRBV12-3 or TRBV12-4 with TRBJ1-2; D may be TRBD1 (6 bases). The CDR3 loop spans 13 amino acids. Trimming stripped 1 base from V and 11 bases from J, with 14 bases between. The CDR3: CASSLVDRSGYTL. CDR3 coding DNA: TGTGCCAGCAGTTTAGTCGACAGGTCTGGTTACACCCTC.

The chain links TRBV18 to TRBJ1-6; no reliable D call. The germline gives CDR1 KGHSH, CDR2 LQKENI. Trimming pared 6 bases from V and 14 bases from J, leaving 14 bases between. This CDR3 spans 12 amino acids. Here the CDR3 reads CASSSGGPALHF. The CDR3, as DNA: TGTGCCAGCTCCTCCGGTGGCCCGGCCCTCCACTTT. The entire variable domain, with the rest obtained from reference TRBV18 and TRBJ1-6, is as follows: NAGVMQNPRHLVRRRGQEARLRCSPMKGHSHVYWYRQLPEEGLKFMVYLQKENIIDESGMPKERFSAEFPKEGPSILRIQQVVRGDSAAYFCASSSGGPALHFGNGTRLTVT.

This chain connects TRBV7-2 to TRBJ2-7, with D possibly matching TRBD1 (5 bases). V was trimmed by 2 bases and J by 4 bases, leaving 9 bases between them. CDR3 length equals 13 residues. Germline V gene lookup returns CDR1 SGHTA and CDR2 FQGNSA. CDR3 sequence reads: CASSLRGTYEQYF. CDR3 DNA sequence: TGTGCCAGCAGCTTAAGGGGCACTTACGAGCAGTACTTC.

The sample holds one count of this clonotype. An end of the junction does not agree with germline; a read error may underlie this. V is TRBV6-5 and J is TRBJ2-6; 7 bases are shared with TRBD1. Germline CDR1 MNHEY, CDR2 SVGAGI. This CDR3 contains 18 residues. The CDR3 DNA sequence: TGTGCCAGCAGTCTTTGGACAGGAACGAAAGCTGGGGCCAACGTCCTGACTTTT. Translating gives CASSLWTGTKAGANVLTF.

A remark on this clonotype: A much larger clone is a single base away; this may be a read error. J is TRBJ2-1 and V is TRBV29-1; TRBD2 is a possible D gene (6 bases). The length of the CDR3 is 16 residues. V lost 0 bases and J 5 bases, leaving 17 bases between the germline ends. Germline V CDR1 and CDR2: SQVTM, ANQGSEA. The CDR3 sequence: CSVEDFRLVVNNEQFF. The CDR3 nucleotides read TGCAGCGTTGAAGATTTTAGACTAGTGGTCAACAATGAGCAGTTCTTC.

This clonotype was recorded a few times. A much larger clone sits a single nucleotide away, making a read error possible. V gene TRBV7-8 combines with J gene TRBJ1-1; maybe TRBD1 (5 bases). CDR1 is SGHVS, CDR2 FQNEAQ, per germline. Trimming shortened V by 4 bases and J by 5 bases, and 17 bases separated the two germline ends. The CDR3 runs 15 residues. CDR3 region: CASSSGRVLGTEAFF. The CDR3 DNA is TGTGCCAGCAGCTCCGGCAGGGTGCTTGGAACTGAAGCTTTCTTT.

In regard to this clonotype: Its ends do not fully match the called genes, so a read error is possible. The V call is TRBV10-3, the J call TRBJ1-6; D is unresolved. This CDR3 has 14 amino acids. Germline V gene data show CDR1 as ENHRY and CDR2 as SYGVKD. CDR3 residues: CVISEGQEGSSLHF. DNA for the CDR3: TGTGTCATCAGTGAAGGGCAAGAGGGCTCATCCCTCCACTTT.

This clonotype was seen just once. J is TRBJ2-1 and V is TRBV10-3, with D perhaps matching TRBD1 or TRBD2 (5 bases each). The CDR3 contains 16 residues. Trimming removed 0 bases at V and 6 bases at J, with 15 bases between. The germline V gene encodes CDR1 ENHRY and CDR2 SYGVKD. The CDR3 loop is CAISESKGLGGNEQFF. DNA for the CDR3: TGTGCCATCAGTGAGTCGAAAGGGCTTGGGGGCAATGAGCAGTTCTTC.

As to this clonotype: An end of the junction differs from the germline gene, which may be a read error. The chain is built from TRBV12-3 or TRBV12-4 and TRBJ1-1; TRBD1 matches at 7 bases. CDR3 length equals 13 residues. CDR3 nucleotide sequence: TGTGTCAGCAGCAGGGGGACGTCTTATGGAGCTTTCTTT. Translating gives CVSSRGTSYGAFF.

On this clonotype itself: Germline and junction disagree at one end, which may indicate a read error. The J gene is TRBJ1-6, the V gene TRBV11-2; maybe TRBD1 (5 bases). CDR1 is SGHAT, CDR2 FQNNGV, per germline. The CDR3 contains 14 residues. The CDR3 DNA reads as TGTGCCAGCAGTTTACAGGAGGCGAATTTACCCCTCCACTTT. It translates to CASSLQEANLPLHF.

This clonotype was seen repeatedly, ten times or more. V is TRBV5-1 and J is TRBJ2-7; 8 bases agree with TRBD2. The CDR3 is 14 residues long. V lost 0 bases, J lost 5 bases, and 4 bases stayed unmatched. Germline CDR1 and CDR2: SGHRS and YFSETQ. CDR3 DNA sequence: TGCGCCAGCAGCTTGGCGGGAGGGATGGACGAGCAGTACTTC. Translation: CASSLAGGMDEQYF.

In the case of this clonotype: A read error may produce the germline difference seen at one junction end. The V and J genes are TRBV28 and TRBJ2-1; possibly TRBD1 or TRBD2 for D (5 bases each). CDR1 is MDHEN and CDR2 is SYDVKM in the germline V gene. The CDR3 length is 16 residues. The DNA for the CDR3 is TGTGCCAGCAGTTTAGACCCGGGGCAGGTCTACAATGGGGAGTCCTTC. Amino acid sequence: CASSLDPGQVYNGESF.

On this clonotype itself: Sequence at one end of the junction differs from germline and may be a read error. The chain carries TRBV11-2 and TRBJ2-7; the D is unclear. This CDR3 contains 15 residues. Germline values: CDR1 SGHAT, CDR2 FQNNGV. The CDR3 sequence: CASRPVRSQTYDQYF. The CDR3 region has the DNA TGTGCCAGCAGGCCAGTCCGGAGCCAGACATACGATCAGTACTTC.

This clonotype was detected once. Compared with germline, one end of the junction differs, possibly owing to a read error. The chain is built from TRBV14 and TRBJ2-1; D ambiguous. The CDR3 runs to 16 residues. Germline CDR1 reads SGHDN; CDR2 reads FVKESK. CDR3 coding DNA: TGTGCCAGCAGCCAAGTTGGCCAGGACCGCCACAATGTGCAGTTCTTC. Protein: CASSQVGQDRHNVQFF.

Remarks on this clonotype: At one boundary the junction diverges from the germline segment, which might be a read error. The chain is built from TRBV11-2 and TRBJ2-5; D not resolved. Germline V gives CDR1 SGHAT, CDR2 FQNNGV. The CDR3 runs to 15 residues. The CDR3 loop is CASSDLRGARETQCF. In DNA form, the CDR3 reads TGTGCCAGCAGCGACCTGAGAGGAGCGAGAGAGACCCAGTGCTTC.

About this clonotype itself: A junction boundary mismatches the germline segment, possibly from a read error. The chain carries TRBV6-1 and TRBJ2-3, with unresolved D. This CDR3 comprises 13 residues. CDR1 and CDR2 (germline): MNHNS, SASEGT. The CDR3 sequence is CASKTSEADTLNF. The CDR3 region has the DNA TGTGCCAGCAAGACTTCTGAGGCAGATACGCTGAATTTT.

The chain joins TRBV10-3 to TRBJ2-1; 9 nucleotides align to TRBD2. Per germline, CDR1 ENHRY and CDR2 SYGVKD. The CDR3 length is 15 residues. With 10 bases clipped from V and 13 bases from J, the junction kept 20 bases outside the gene matches. DNA of the CDR3: TGTGCCACCACCCTTCGAGCGGGAGGTAGCGATAACCAGTTCTTC. It encodes CATTLRAGGSDNQFF.

Comment on this clonotype: At one boundary the junction diverges from the germline segment, which might be a read error. The chain couples TRBV11-2 to TRBJ2-7; TRBD2 might be the D (8 bases). This CDR3 is 15 amino acids long. Germline V CDR1 and CDR2: SGHAT, FQNNGV. The CDR3 DNA is TGTGCCAGTAGCCAATATTCGGGAGGGGGCTACGGGCAGCACTTC. It is translated as CASSQYSGGGYGQHF.

Points on this clonotype: Germline is not matched at one junction end, which may reflect a read error. This rearrangement joins TRBV19 to TRBJ2-2; D possibly matches TRBD1 or TRBD2 (5 bases each). Looked up from germline, CDR1 is LNHDA and CDR2 is SQIVND (reference sequence). CDR3 length: 14 residues. In nucleotides, the CDR3 is TGTGCCAGTAGTATTTTGATTGGGGCCGGGGATCTGTTTTTT. This codes for CASSILIGAGDLFF.

As regards this clonotype: A much larger clone sits a single nucleotide away, making a read error possible. The V and J genes are TRBV5-1 and TRBJ2-6; TRBD2 matches 7 bases. The germline CDR1 and CDR2 sequences are SGHRS and YFSETQ. The CDR3 length is 16 residues. V lost 7 bases and J lost 0; bases outside the gene matches: 7. This chain's CDR3 is CASGGGSSSGANVLTF. Here the CDR3 DNA reads TGCGCCAGCGGCGGGGGATCGAGCTCTGGGGCCAACGTCCTGACTTTC.